This TCR beta chain was sequenced during a study of T cell responses to AZD1222 COVID-19 vaccine. This table comes from immunoSEQ multiplex PCR, and its TCRdb copy is limited to in-frame clones, with some not included. Among 150,000 to 200,000 clones listed, under 95% were seen once. V was cut by 1 base and J by 8 bases, with 15 bases left in between. This CDR3 is built from 15 residues. CDR1 is MGHRA, CDR2 YSYEKL, per germline. Sample: peripheral blood, taken on day 0 of AZD1222 vaccination. The sequence came from an adult in good health. The chain has TRBV4-1 and TRBJ2-4, with D possibly being TRBD1 (6 bases). The CDR3 sequence is CASSQVAGAVDIQYF. The DNA for the CDR3 is TGCGCCAGCAGCCAAGTGGCAGGGGCCGTGGACATTCAGTACTTC.